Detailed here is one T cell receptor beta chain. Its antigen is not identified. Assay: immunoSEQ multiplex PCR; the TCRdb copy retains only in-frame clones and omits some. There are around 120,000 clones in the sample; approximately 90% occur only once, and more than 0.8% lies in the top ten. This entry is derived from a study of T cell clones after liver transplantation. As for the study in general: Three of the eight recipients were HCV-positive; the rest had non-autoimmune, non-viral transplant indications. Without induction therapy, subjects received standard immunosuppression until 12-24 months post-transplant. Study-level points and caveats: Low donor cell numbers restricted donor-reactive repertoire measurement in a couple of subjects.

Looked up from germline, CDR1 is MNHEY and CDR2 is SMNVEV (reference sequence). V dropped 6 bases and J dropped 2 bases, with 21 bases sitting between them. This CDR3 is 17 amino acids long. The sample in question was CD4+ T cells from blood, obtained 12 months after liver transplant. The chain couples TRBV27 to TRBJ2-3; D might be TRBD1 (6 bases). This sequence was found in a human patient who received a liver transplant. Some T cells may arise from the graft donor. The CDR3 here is CASSLGTSRPSTDTQYF. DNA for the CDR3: TGTGCCAGCAGCCTAGGGACATCCCGACCCTCCACAGATACGCAGTATTTT.